Listed here is a single TCR beta chain. Produced via immunoSEQ multiplex PCR; TCRdb's table is partial and in-frame only. The table records some 29,000 clones, around 89% of them present only once. This CDR3 is 14 amino acids long. Per germline, CDR1 SGHNT and CDR2 YYREEE (reference sequence). The V end was cut by 4 bases, the J end by 2 bases, with 12 bases between. The data stem from a study of blood T cell repertoires in COVID-19. The V and J genes are TRBV5-4 and TRBJ2-5; no clear D. The sample consisted of peripheral blood. The receptor was derived from a human donor in a cohort sampled during active COVID-19. The CDR3 reads CASSPLSKQETQYF. CDR3 DNA sequence: TGTGCCAGCAGCCCCCTATCGAAGCAAGAGACCCAGTACTTC.